The entry below gives a single T cell receptor beta chain sequence along with its context. V lost 3 bases, J lost 5 bases, and 13 bases lay in between. This CDR3 region has 14 residues. CDR1 SGHTA and CDR2 FQGNSA come from the germline V gene. The entry originates in a study of chemoradiotherapy in HPV16-positive cancers. Clones were read by immunoSEQ multiplex PCR, and TCRdb kept only the in-frame ones, dropping some. The sample yields 25,000 to 30,000 clones, 93% seen once. The sample here was blood, taken from a patient who underwent chemoradiotherapy. The receptor's source is a human donor with HPV-associated anogenital cancer. The rearrangement uses TRBV7-2 and TRBJ2-5; the D call may be TRBD1 or TRBD2 (5 bases each). The CDR3 DNA is TGTGCCAGCAGCTTGGGACGGGGTACGGAGACCCAGTACTTC. Its translation: CASSLGRGTETQYF.